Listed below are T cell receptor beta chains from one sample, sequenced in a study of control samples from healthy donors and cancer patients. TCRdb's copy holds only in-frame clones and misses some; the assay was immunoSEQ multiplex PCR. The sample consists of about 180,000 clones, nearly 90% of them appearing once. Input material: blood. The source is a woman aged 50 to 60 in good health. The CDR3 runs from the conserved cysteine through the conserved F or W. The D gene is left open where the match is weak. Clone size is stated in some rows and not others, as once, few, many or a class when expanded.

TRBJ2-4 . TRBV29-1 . CSVEGGAKNIQYF TGCAGCGTTGAAGGAGGAGCCAAAAACATTCAGTACTTC
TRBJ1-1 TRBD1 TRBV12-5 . CASGLTGVFTEAFF TGTGCTAGTGGCCTGACAGGGGTGTTCACTGAAGCTTTCTTT
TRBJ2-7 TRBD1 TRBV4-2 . CASSQALRGTGAYEQYF TGTGCCAGCAGCCAAGCACTACGGGGGACAGGGGCCTACGAGCAGTACTTC
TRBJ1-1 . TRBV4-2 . CASSPGTGLGTEAFF TGTGCCAGCAGCCCTGGGACGGGACTGGGCACTGAAGCTTTCTTT
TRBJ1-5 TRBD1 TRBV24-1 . CATSDAGQYNQPQHF TGTGCCACCAGTGATGCGGGACAGTACAATCAGCCCCAGCATTTT
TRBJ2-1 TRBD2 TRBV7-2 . CASSLGLAGVGNEQFF TGTGCCAGCAGCCTGGGACTAGCGGGAGTCGGTAATGAGCAGTTCTTC
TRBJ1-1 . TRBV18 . CASSPNRETGTEAFF TGTGCCAGCTCACCAAACCGGGAGACGGGCACTGAAGCTTTCTTT
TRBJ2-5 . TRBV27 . CASSRPRETQYF TGTGCCAGCAGCCGACCGAGGGAGACCCAGTACTTC
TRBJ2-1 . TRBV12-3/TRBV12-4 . CASSTYNEQFF TGTGCCAGCAGCACCTACAATGAGCAGTTCTTC
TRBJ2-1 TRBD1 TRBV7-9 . CASSLNPGQPTNEQFF TGTGCCAGCAGCTTAAACCCGGGACAGCCCACCAATGAGCAGTTCTTC
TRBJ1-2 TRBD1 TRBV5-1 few CASTTGTGGEGYTF TGCGCCAGCACCACCGGGACAGGGGGAGAGGGCTACACCTTC
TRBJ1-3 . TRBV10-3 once CAISADRVNTIYF TGTGCCATCAGTGCCGATAGGGTAAACACCATATATTTT
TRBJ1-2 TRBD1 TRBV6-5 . CASSYSTGRDGYTF TGTGCCAGCAGTTACTCGACAGGGCGGGATGGCTACACCTTC
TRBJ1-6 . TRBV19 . CASVGQRNSPLHF TGTGCCAGTGTTGGACAGCGGAACTCACCCCTCCACTTT
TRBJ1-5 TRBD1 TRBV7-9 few CASSLVGYRGGGNQPQHF TGTGCCAGCAGCTTAGTCGGATATCGAGGGGGCGGAAATCAGCCCCAGCATTTT
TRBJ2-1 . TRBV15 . CATSSKFEGEQFF TGTGCCACCAGCTCTAAATTCGAAGGTGAGCAGTTCTTC
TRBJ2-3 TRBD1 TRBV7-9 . CASSQSGGRTDTQYF TGTGCCAGCAGCCAATCAGGGGGCCGCACAGATACGCAGTATTTT
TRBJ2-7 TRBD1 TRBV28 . CASTGTGTYEQYF TGTGCCAGCACCGGGACAGGTACCTACGAGCAGTACTTC
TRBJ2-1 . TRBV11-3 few CASSLDGVREQFF TGTGCCAGCAGCTTAGACGGGGTACGTGAGCAGTTCTTC
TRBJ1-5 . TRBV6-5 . CASSYLFDQPQHF TGTGCCAGCAGTTATTTATTCGATCAGCCCCAGCATTTT
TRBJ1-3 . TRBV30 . CAWSDRWVGTGNTIYF TGTGCCTGGAGTGACAGGTGGGTAGGAACTGGAAACACCATATATTTT
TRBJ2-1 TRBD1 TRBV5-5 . CASSVLFGTGGFAQFF TGTGCCAGCAGCGTGTTATTTGGGACAGGGGGCTTTGCGCAGTTCTTC
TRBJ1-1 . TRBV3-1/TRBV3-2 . CASSPWGGEAFF TGTGCCAGCAGCCCCTGGGGGGGTGAAGCTTTCTTT
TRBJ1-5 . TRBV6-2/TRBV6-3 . CASSYPGGTGQPQHF TGTGCCAGCAGTTACCCCGGGGGAACCGGACAGCCCCAGCATTTT
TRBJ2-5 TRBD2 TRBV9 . CASSARLAGGETQYF TGTGCCAGCAGCGCCCGACTAGCGGGGGGGGAGACCCAGTACTTC
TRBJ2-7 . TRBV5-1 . CASSLGVAGSYEQYF TGCGCCAGCAGCTTGGGCGTCGCAGGATCCTACGAGCAGTACTTC
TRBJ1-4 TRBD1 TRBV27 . CASSRGGQEKLFF TGTGCCAGCAGTAGAGGGGGACAGGAAAAACTGTTTTTT
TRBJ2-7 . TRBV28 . CASSLEDSSYEQYF TGTGCCAGCAGTTTAGAGGACAGCTCCTACGAGCAGTACTTC
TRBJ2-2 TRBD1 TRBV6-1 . CASSEGDRIGTGELFF TGTGCCAGCAGTGAAGGGGACAGGATAGGGACCGGGGAGCTGTTTTTT
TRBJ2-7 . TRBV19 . CAEYSPVGAPPPYEQYF TGTGCCGAGTATAGCCCGGTGGGGGCCCCTCCTCCCTACGAGCAGTACTTC
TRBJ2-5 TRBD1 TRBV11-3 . CASSSWTEGAQETQYF TGTGCCAGCAGTTCTTGGACAGAGGGGGCCCAAGAGACCCAGTACTTC
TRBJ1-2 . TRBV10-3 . CAISDPDSYGYTF TGTGCCATCAGTGACCCAGACTCATATGGCTACACCTTC
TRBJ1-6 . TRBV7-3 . CASSSPGQALSSYNSPLHF TGTGCCAGCAGCTCTCCGGGACAAGCCTTAAGCTCCTATAATTCACCCCTCCACTTT
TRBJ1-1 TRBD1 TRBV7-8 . CASIIGTVTNTEAFF TGTGCCAGCATCATTGGGACAGTTACGAACACTGAAGCTTTCTTT
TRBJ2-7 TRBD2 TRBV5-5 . CASSLVAGGGQYF TGTGCCAGCAGCTTGGTGGCGGGAGGAGGGCAGTACTTC
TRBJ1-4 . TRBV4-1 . CASSRSPLTNEKLFF TGCGCCAGCAGCCGCTCCCCGTTGACGAACGAAAAACTGTTTTTT
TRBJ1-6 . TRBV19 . CASGRRDSPLHF TGTGCCAGCGGACGCAGGGATTCACCCCTCCACTTT
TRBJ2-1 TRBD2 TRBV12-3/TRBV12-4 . CASSLALAGEQFF TGTGCCAGCAGTTTAGCCTTAGCGGGAGAGCAGTTCTTC
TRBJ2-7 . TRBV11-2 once CASSNRASRSSYEQYF TGTGCCAGCAGCAATCGGGCCTCTAGGAGCTCCTACGAGCAGTACTTC
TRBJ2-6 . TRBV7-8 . CASSLASSGANVLTF TGTGCCAGCAGCTTAGCCAGCTCTGGGGCCAACGTCCTGACTTTC
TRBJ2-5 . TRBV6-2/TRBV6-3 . CASSYSYYREDRETQYF TGTGCCAGCAGTTACTCGTATTACAGGGAGGATAGGGAGACCCAGTACTTC
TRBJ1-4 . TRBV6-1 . CASSEGWQGGGKLFF TGTGCCAGCAGTGAAGGTTGGCAGGGCGGGGGAAAACTGTTTTTT
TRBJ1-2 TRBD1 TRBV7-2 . CASSLGAGQGYGYTF TGTGCCAGCAGCTTAGGAGCCGGACAGGGCTATGGCTACACCTTC
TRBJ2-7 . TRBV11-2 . CASSWVYEQYF TGTGCCAGCAGCTGGGTCTACGAGCAGTACTTC
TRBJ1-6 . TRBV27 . CASSFSGSPNSPLHF TGTGCCAGCAGTTTTTCTGGCTCCCCAAATTCACCCCTCCACTTT